This entry is about one TCR beta chain. Its antigen is unknown. This entry is derived from a study of shared clonotypes between healthy human individuals. Trimming left V 2 bases short and J 8 bases short, with 21 bases between. This CDR3 has 17 residues. CDR1 and CDR2 from the germline V gene are SGHAT and FQNNGV. The data were produced by immunoSEQ multiplex PCR, yet TCRdb's version contains in-frame clones alone and is incomplete. The data contain 2 million or so clones, 90% to 95% of them singletons. Study-wide results and caveats: Shared clonotypes: 4.5% to 5% naive CD4, about 4% naive CD8, 2% to 2.5% memory CD4, approximately 0.4% memory CD8.

This sequence originates from a man between 18 and 29 years old in good health. V usage is TRBV11-2 and J usage is TRBJ1-4, with D tentatively TRBD1 (6 bases). Sequenced input: naive CD4+ T cells sorted from blood. The subset was: CD45RA+ positively selected. The CDR3 protein is CASSLTGGGRVEEKLFF. The CDR3 nucleotides read TGTGCCAGCAGCTTAACCGGGGGGGGCAGGGTGGAAGAAAAACTGTTTTTT.